The subject of this entry is one T cell receptor (beta chain). The antigen is unknown. PCR or immunohistochemistry showed mismatch repair deficiency in every enrolled patient. The TCR-sequenced patients were a few responders to pembrolizumab. This sample is drawn from a study of PD-1 blockade in mismatch repair-deficient tumors. Background on the study: Patients had approximately 12 mismatch repair-deficient cancer types, all previously treated and progressing. Study-wide results and caveats: After pembrolizumab, tumor-resident clones rose rapidly, then generally contracted before radiologic responses.

The protocol was immunoSEQ multiplex PCR, while the TCRdb copy is restricted to in-frame clones and leaves out a portion. Found here are roughly 120,000 clones, over 65% of them singletons; the top ten hold roughly 4.5%. The CDR3 runs to 16 residues. From germline, CDR1 is KGHSH and CDR2 LQKENI. Between the trimmed V and J ends, which lost 4 bases and 1 base, there was a span of 11 bases. The source material was peripheral blood, sampled 60 weeks after starting pembrolizumab. The receptor was isolated from an adult with mismatch repair-deficient cancer. The chain carries TRBV18 and TRBJ2-6; perhaps TRBD1 as D (6 bases). CDR3 in amino acids: CASSLDQGSGANVLTF. The DNA for the CDR3 is TGTGCCAGCTCACTGGATCAGGGGTCTGGGGCCAACGTCCTGACTTTC.